The 25 T cell receptor beta chains below all came from one sample that was sequenced in a study of T-cell reconstitution after alpha-beta-depleted transplantation in children. Unique molecular identifiers featured in how the TCRbeta library was prepared. TCRdb independently ran MiXCR on the PCR reads; one entry per CDR3 protein. The table includes about 900,000 distinct CDR3 sequences, roughly 31% detected once. Sequencing was performed on PBMCs, mostly from graft donor cells, taken 360 days after TCRalphabeta/CD19-depleted stem cell transplant. Every receptor here comes from a boy in the first two years of life who had a stem cell transplant for SCID, so the T cells may come from the graft donor.

This clonotype was picked up many times. The chain carries TRBV4-3 and TRBJ2-3, with D perhaps TRBD2 (5 bases). This CDR3 spans 15 amino acids. Trimming left V 3 bases short and J 0 bases short, with 10 bases between. Germline V gene sequence: CDR1 LGHNA, CDR2 YSLEER. CDR3 in amino acids: CASSHGLDSTDTQYF. The CDR3 DNA sequence: TGCGCCAGCAGCCATGGACTGGACAGCACAGATACGCAGTATTTT.

The chain is built from TRBV4-1 and TRBJ2-3, with 8 nucleotides matching TRBD2. The V segment lost 3 bases and the J segment 2 bases; nucleotides outside the gene matches: 31. The V gene's germline CDR1 is MGHRA and CDR2 YSYEKL. CDR3 length: 24 residues. The CDR3 spells CASSQQPLLAQRGTHESPTDTQYF. The CDR3 DNA reads as TGCGCCAGCAGCCAGCAACCGTTGCTCGCCCAGCGGGGGACCCATGAGAGCCCCACAGATACGCAGTATTTT.

For the CDR3, the DNA is TGTGCCACCATGGACACTACAGATACGCAGTATTTT. Its protein product is CATMDTTDTQYF. The chain is built from TRBV24-1 and TRBJ2-3; possibly TRBD1 for D (5 bases). Germline V gene lookup returns CDR1 KGHDR and CDR2 SFDVKD. This CDR3 has 12 amino acids. V lost 8 bases, J lost 3 bases, and 8 bases lay in between.

The gene calls are TRBV20-1 and TRBJ2-1, with D perhaps TRBD2 (5 bases). Looked up from germline, CDR1 is DFQATT and CDR2 is SNEGSKA (reference sequence). This CDR3 comprises 16 residues. Trimming stripped 0 bases from V and 0 bases from J, with 12 bases between. This CDR3 is CSARDLRESSYNEQFF. In nucleotides, the CDR3 is TGCAGTGCTAGAGATCTAAGGGAGAGCTCCTACAATGAGCAGTTCTTC.

The CDR3 protein is CASSQDSPDYYGYTF. CDR3 sequence (DNA): TGTGCCAGCAGCCAGGACAGTCCTGACTACTATGGCTACACCTTC. The rearrangement uses TRBV6-1 and TRBJ1-2; possible D gene TRBD1, 6 bases. The CDR3 runs 15 residues. Germline V gives CDR1 MNHNS, CDR2 SASEGT. Trimming cost V 6 bases and J 3 bases, with 17 bases left between them.

In its sample, this clonotype was seen a few times. The J gene is TRBJ2-1, the V gene TRBV4-1, with 9 positions matching TRBD2. V gave up 4 bases and J gave up 6 bases; unmatched junction bases: 7. The CDR3 sequence is 15 residues long. The germline CDR1 and CDR2 sequences are MGHRA and YSYEKL. CDR3 in DNA: TGCGCCAGCAGCCCCGGGGTAGCGGGGGCCAATGAGCAGTTCTTC. It encodes CASSPGVAGANEQFF.

The table lists this clonotype with a few counts. J is TRBJ2-1 and V is TRBV4-1; 9 nucleotides match TRBD2. V was clipped by 0 bases and J by 6 bases; unmatched bases: 15. Germline values: CDR1 MGHRA, CDR2 YSYEKL. This CDR3 comprises 19 residues. CDR3 sequence reads: CASSQDILAGRPSANEQFF. Written as DNA, the CDR3 is TGCGCCAGCAGCCAAGATATCCTAGCGGGGAGACCCTCCGCCAATGAGCAGTTCTTC.

This chain connects TRBV12-3 or TRBV12-4 to TRBJ2-3, with D possibly being TRBD1 (5 bases). The CDR3 length is 15 residues. V dropped 5 bases and J dropped 0 bases, with 12 bases sitting between them. The CDR3 sequence is CASSPDSPSTDTQYF. Here the CDR3 DNA reads TGTGCCAGCAGTCCCGACAGTCCGAGCACAGATACGCAGTATTTT.

This clonotype was seen only a few times. The V call is TRBV11-1, the J call TRBJ2-7; the D is unclear. The CDR3 covers 15 residues. Germline loops: CDR1 SGHAT, CDR2 FQDESV (reference sequence). The germline V and J ends were trimmed by 1 base and 2 bases, with 12 bases remaining between them. CDR3 amino acids: CASSLELDPPYEQYF. For the CDR3, the DNA is TGTGCCAGCAGCTTAGAGCTGGACCCACCCTACGAGCAGTACTTC. Complete variable domain (other parts from reference TRBV11-1 and TRBJ2-7): EAEVAQSPRYKITEKSQAVAFWCDPISGHATLYWYRQILGQGPELLVQFQDESVVDDSQLPKDRFSAERLKGVDSTLKIQPAELGDSAMYLCASSLELDPPYEQYFGPGTRLTVT.

The J gene is TRBJ1-2, the V gene TRBV5-1; 8 positions match TRBD1. The CDR3 totals 15 residues. V was pared by 0 bases and J by 8 bases, with 9 bases of the junction left unmatched. Germline loops: CDR1 SGHRS, CDR2 YFSETQ. The CDR3 DNA reads as TGCGCCAGCAGCTTGGATCAGGGGACAGGCCCCGGCTACACCTTC. Amino acid sequence: CASSLDQGTGPGYTF.

The CDR3 coding sequence is TGTGCCAGCAGTTTTACAGGGGTAAGAGGTCGGGAGCAGTACTTC. It specifies CASSFTGVRGREQYF. The chain recombines TRBV12-3 or TRBV12-4 with TRBJ2-7, with 7 nucleotides matching TRBD1. The junction had 12 bases not matched to a gene; V was cut back by 3 bases and J by 7 bases. This CDR3 region has 15 residues.

The CDR3 reads CATSRAQRPSYEQYF. CDR3 coding DNA: TGTGCCACCAGCAGAGCCCAGCGGCCTTCCTACGAGCAGTACTTC. The V gene is TRBV15, the J gene TRBJ2-7; D may be TRBD2 (5 bases). The CDR3 runs to 15 residues. CDR1 is LNHNV, CDR2 YYDKDF, per germline (reference sequence). The V and J ends lost 1 base and 1 base respectively, with 11 bases between them. Together with reference TRBV15 and TRBJ2-7, the CDR3 gives the full variable domain: DAMVIQNPRYQVTQFGKPVTLSCSQTLNHNVMYWYQQKSSQAPKLLFHYYDKDFNNEADTPDNFQSRRPNTSFCFLDIRSPGLGDTAMYLCATSRAQRPSYEQYFGPGTRLTVT.

The chain recombines TRBV5-1 with TRBJ1-2; D unresolved. V was pared by 1 base and J by 3 bases, with 7 bases between. This CDR3 spans 13 amino acids. Germline V gene lookup returns CDR1 SGHRS and CDR2 YFSETQ. In nucleotides, the CDR3 is TGCGCCAGCAGCTTGTCGCCCGACTATGGCTACACCTTC. Its protein product is CASSLSPDYGYTF.

This clonotype was recorded a few times. The chain recombines TRBV6-1 with TRBJ1-5; 7 bases are shared with TRBD1. There are 13 residues in the CDR3. V shed 6 bases and J 7 bases; nucleotides not matched to a gene: 6. The germline V gene encodes CDR1 MNHNS and CDR2 SASEGT. The DNA of the CDR3 is TGTGCCAGCAGCCACAGGGGAGGGCAGCCCCAGCATTTT. It encodes CASSHRGGQPQHF.

This clonotype was counted a few times. The V gene is TRBV7-2, the J gene TRBJ2-7; 8 positions match TRBD1. The CDR3 contains 14 residues. Trimming took 5 bases from V and 3 from J; bases not matched to a gene: 6. CDR1 is SGHTA, CDR2 FQGNSA, per germline. CDR3 nucleotide sequence: TGTGCCAGCAGCCCTCAGACAGGGGACTACGAGCAGTACTTC. It codes for CASSPQTGDYEQYF.

The J gene is TRBJ1-1, the V gene TRBV7-6, with 7 bases matching TRBD1. CDR1 and CDR2 (germline): SGHVS, FNYEAQ. This CDR3 is 15 amino acids long. V was clipped by 2 bases and J by 2 bases; unmatched bases: 5. The CDR3 DNA is TGTGCCAGCAGCTTACACCGGGACAGCAACACTGAAGCTTTCTTT. It translates to CASSLHRDSNTEAFF.

This clonotype has just one count. V is TRBV5-5 and J is TRBJ2-5; tentatively, D is TRBD1 or TRBD2 (5 bases each). Germline CDR1 reads SGHKS; CDR2 reads YYEKEE (reference sequence). Trimming stripped 1 base from V and 1 base from J, with 11 bases between. The CDR3 is 15 amino acids. Written as DNA, the CDR3 is TGTGCCAGCAGCTTGTTCACGAGGGGCCAAGAGACCCAGTACTTC. Its translation: CASSLFTRGQETQYF.

The count of this clonotype is one. The chain recombines TRBV7-8 with TRBJ2-2; TRBD1 agrees at 8 bases. V lost 2 bases and J lost 7; bases outside the gene matches: 6. Germline V CDR1 and CDR2: SGHVS, FQNEAQ. The CDR3 length is 15 residues. CDR3 protein: CASSLQGQVYGELFF. The CDR3 nucleotides read TGTGCCAGCAGCTTACAGGGACAGGTGTACGGGGAGCTGTTTTTT.

There are a few counts of this clonotype. This chain uses TRBV29-1 with TRBJ1-4; 8 bases are a match to TRBD1. The length of the CDR3 is 11 residues. Germline V lookup: CDR1 SQVTM, CDR2 ANQGSEA. V lost 6 bases, J lost 10 bases, and 4 bases stayed unmatched. Written as DNA, the CDR3 is TGCAGCGTCGGTGACAGGGGAAAACTGTTTTTT. Translated: CSVGDRGKLFF.

This sequence joins TRBV7-2 and TRBJ1-1; D remains unclear. Germline assignment: CDR1 SGHTA and CDR2 FQGNSA. Trimming took 5 bases from V and 10 from J, leaving 14 bases between them. The CDR3 consists of 12 residues. The CDR3 region is CASSPPGAGAFF. The CDR3 nucleotides are TGTGCCAGCAGCCCACCCGGCGCGGGAGCTTTCTTT.

This clonotype was found a few times. The rearrangement links TRBV7-9 to TRBJ1-1; possible D gene TRBD1, 5 bases. The CDR3 loop spans 17 amino acids. Between the trimmed V and J ends, which lost 4 bases and 3 bases, there was a span of 21 bases. Germline CDR1 is SEHNR and CDR2 is FQNEAQ (reference sequence). The CDR3 DNA reads TGTGCCAGCAGCTCCCCCACGTTTCGGGGGGAGGACACTGAAGCTTTCTTT. Translated: CASSSPTFRGEDTEAFF.

Here the CDR3 DNA reads TGTGCCTCCAGTTGGGACAGGGACACAGATACGCAGTATTTT. Protein product: CASSWDRDTDTQYF. The chain uses TRBV27 and TRBJ2-3, with 9 nucleotides matching TRBD1. The CDR3 runs to 14 residues. Germline V gene sequence: CDR1 MNHEY, CDR2 SMNVEV (reference sequence). The junction had 8 bases not matched to a gene; V was cut back by 11 bases and J by 2 bases.

This clonotype was detected only a few times. This chain connects TRBV4-3 to TRBJ2-7, with D possibly being TRBD1 or TRBD2 (5 bases each). V was clipped by 0 bases and J by 2 bases, with 11 bases between them. Per germline, CDR1 LGHNA and CDR2 YSLEER. There are 15 residues in the CDR3. The CDR3 nucleotides read TGCGCCAGCAGCCAAGATCCCGGGACCGCCTACGAGCAGTACTTC. Translating gives CASSQDPGTAYEQYF.

This clonotype occurred a few times. The chain carries TRBV12-3 or TRBV12-4 and TRBJ1-2; 9 bases agree with TRBD1. This CDR3 has 14 amino acids. Germline trimming cut 0 bases from V and 8 bases from J; bases unmatched to any gene: 4. The DNA for the CDR3 is TGTGCCAGCAGTTTAGCGGGGACAGGGTGGGGCTACACCTTC. This codes for CASSLAGTGWGYTF.

The chain has TRBV6-5 and TRBJ1-1; unclear D gene. CDR3 size: 15 residues. Trimming left V 2 bases short and J 6 bases short, with 16 bases between. Germline V gene lookup returns CDR1 MNHEY and CDR2 SVGAGI. CDR3 sequence reads: CASSYAGKAGAEAFF. Here the CDR3 DNA reads TGTGCCAGCAGTTACGCCGGGAAGGCGGGTGCTGAAGCTTTCTTT.